This is a list of T cell receptor beta chains from one sample in a study of CD8+ T cells in alopecia areata. Method: immunoSEQ multiplex PCR; TCRdb's copy keeps in-frame clones and lacks some. The data hold more than 95,000 clones, with 55% observed a single time. Material for sequencing was CD4+ T cells sorted from blood. The receptors shown here come from a human donor in good health. CDR3s include the opening cysteine and the closing phenylalanine or tryptophan. A D gene is named only where the DNA matches it firmly. The size field is filled for only some rows; it gives once, few, many or a size class.

clone size: .; V gene: TRBV29-1; D gene: .; J gene: TRBJ2-7; CDR3 DNA: TGCAGCGTTGAAATCGTCAGGGACGAGCAGTACTTC; CDR3 protein: CSVEIVRDEQYF
clone size: .; V gene: TRBV7-2; D gene: .; J gene: TRBJ2-1; CDR3 DNA: TGTGCCAGCAGCTTATTTTTCGAGGATTGGATGACGCTCCAGTTCTTC; CDR3 protein: CASSLFFEDWMTLQFF
clone size: .; V gene: TRBV6-5; D gene: TRBD1; J gene: TRBJ2-1; CDR3 DNA: TGTGCCAGCACCCGGGACAGGGTATACAATGAGCAGTTCTTC; CDR3 protein: CASTRDRVYNEQFF
clone size: .; V gene: TRBV29-1; D gene: TRBD1; J gene: TRBJ1-2; CDR3 DNA: TGCAGCGTTGAAGAGGCAGACAGGGGGCCGGTTGGCTACACCTTC; CDR3 protein: CSVEEADRGPVGYTF
clone size: .; V gene: TRBV5-6; D gene: .; J gene: TRBJ2-5; CDR3 DNA: TGTGCCAGCAGCCTGAAGGGGCGGGAGACCCAGTACTTC; CDR3 protein: CASSLKGRETQYF
clone size: few; V gene: TRBV27; D gene: .; J gene: TRBJ2-5; CDR3 DNA: TGTGCCAGCAGTTTCTTAGAGACCCAGTACTTC; CDR3 protein: CASSFLETQYF
clone size: .; V gene: TRBV28; D gene: .; J gene: TRBJ2-6; CDR3 DNA: TGTGCCACCGAGCGGAGTGGGGCCAACGTCCTGACTTTC; CDR3 protein: CATERSGANVLTF
clone size: .; V gene: TRBV7-9; D gene: TRBD1; J gene: TRBJ1-6; CDR3 DNA: TGTGCCAGCGGAGGGAGGGACAGCCGAAGAAATAATTCACCCCTCCACTTT; CDR3 protein: CASGGRDSRRNNSPLHF
clone size: .; V gene: TRBV6-5; D gene: .; J gene: TRBJ2-3; CDR3 DNA: TGTGCCAGCAGTTACGGTCCAGCACGGAGTACGCAGTATTTT; CDR3 protein: CASSYGPARSTQYF
clone size: .; V gene: TRBV23-1; D gene: .; J gene: TRBJ2-5; CDR3 DNA: TGCGCCAGCAGTGCTTTACGGGGGTGGGAGACCCAGTACTTC; CDR3 protein: CASSALRGWETQYF
clone size: .; V gene: TRBV30; D gene: .; J gene: TRBJ1-1; CDR3 DNA: TGTGCCTGGAGTAGGGGAGAGGACACTGAAGCTTTCTTT; CDR3 protein: CAWSRGEDTEAFF
clone size: .; V gene: TRBV7-9; D gene: .; J gene: TRBJ2-5; CDR3 DNA: TGTGCCAGCAGCTTCCCCGCGGGACGGAGAAAAGAGACCCAGTACTTC; CDR3 protein: CASSFPAGRRKETQYF
clone size: once; V gene: TRBV29-1; D gene: .; J gene: TRBJ1-1; CDR3 DNA: TGCAGCGCCCGTAAACAGGGAGGAACTGAAGCTTTCTTT; CDR3 protein: CSARKQGGTEAFF
clone size: .; V gene: TRBV5-1; D gene: .; J gene: TRBJ1-1; CDR3 DNA: TGCGCCAGCCAACGTGAAGGGGAAATTGAAGCTTTCTTT; CDR3 protein: CASQREGEIEAFF
clone size: few; V gene: TRBV29-1; D gene: .; J gene: TRBJ1-1; CDR3 DNA: TGCAGCGCTATTAAAACGGGGAACACTGAAGCTTTCTTT; CDR3 protein: CSAIKTGNTEAFF
clone size: .; V gene: TRBV4-1; D gene: TRBD2; J gene: TRBJ2-1; CDR3 DNA: TGCGCCAGCAGCCAACCCTTGCGGGGGGGCAATTGGGATGAGCAGTTCTTC; CDR3 protein: CASSQPLRGGNWDEQFF
clone size: once; V gene: TRBV9; D gene: TRBD2; J gene: TRBJ2-3; CDR3 DNA: TGTGCCAGCAGAAAGACTAGCGGGGGCACAGATACGCAGTATTTT; CDR3 protein: CASRKTSGGTDTQYF
clone size: .; V gene: TRBV10-3; D gene: TRBD2; J gene: TRBJ2-7; CDR3 DNA: TGTGCCGCCCAGACTAGCGGGGGCTACGAGCAGTACTTC; CDR3 protein: CAAQTSGGYEQYF
clone size: once; V gene: TRBV5-1; D gene: .; J gene: TRBJ2-3; CDR3 DNA: TGCGCCAGCAGCTTGGAGGCGGCAGATACGCAGTATTTT; CDR3 protein: CASSLEAADTQYF
clone size: few; V gene: TRBV4-3; D gene: TRBD1; J gene: TRBJ2-1; CDR3 DNA: TGCGCCAGCAGCCGCGCAGGGGGCAGCACCTACAATGAGCAGTTCTTC; CDR3 protein: CASSRAGGSTYNEQFF
clone size: few; V gene: TRBV18; D gene: .; J gene: TRBJ2-7; CDR3 DNA: TGTGCCAGCTCACCGGGACTGAGCTCCTACGAGCAGTACTTC; CDR3 protein: CASSPGLSSYEQYF
clone size: .; V gene: TRBV5-1; D gene: .; J gene: TRBJ2-4; CDR3 DNA: TGCGCCAGCAGTCCGGAGGGGGGCGGCATTCAGTACTTC; CDR3 protein: CASSPEGGGIQYF
clone size: .; V gene: TRBV5-1; D gene: TRBD2; J gene: TRBJ2-5; CDR3 DNA: TGCGCCAGCAGCTTGCAGCGGGGGGGCCTTGTAGAGACCCAGTACTTC; CDR3 protein: CASSLQRGGLVETQYF